One sample yielded the 15 T cell receptor beta chains listed below, sequenced in a study of patients and donors after allogeneic stem cell transplantation. A single record per CDR3 protein comes from TCRdb applying MiXCR to the RT-PCR reads. The sample lists over 400,000 distinct CDR3 sequences, roughly 17% occurring once. Sequenced input: blood, either unsorted or a sorted T cell fraction (not recorded which). The receptors shown here come from a human donor who was either an allogeneic HSCT recipient or a stem cell or donor lymphocyte infusion donor (not recorded which). It is not recorded whose cells these are; they may come from a transplant donor.

A few counts support this clonotype. The chain joins TRBV20-1 to TRBJ2-5, with D maybe TRBD2 (5 bases). The germline CDR1 and CDR2 sequences are DFQATT and SNEGSKA (reference sequence). The length of the CDR3 is 15 residues. V lost 1 base to trimming and J lost 4 bases, with 16 bases between them. Written as DNA, the CDR3 is TGCAGTGCTAGAGGCGAGGACTTTCAAAGAGAGACCCAGTACTTC. Protein product: CSARGEDFQRETQYF.

J is TRBJ1-4 and V is TRBV7-8, with D tentatively TRBD1 (5 bases). The CDR3 is made up of 14 amino acids. With 3 bases removed from V and 4 bases from J, the gap between germline ends came to 9 bases. Germline CDR1 and CDR2: SGHVS and FQNEAQ. The CDR3 bases are TGTGCCAGCAGCTTTGGGACCTTTAATGAAAAACTGTTTTTT. This sequence encodes CASSFGTFNEKLFF.

This clonotype has at least ten counts. The rearrangement links TRBV5-1 to TRBJ2-3; the match to TRBD2 covers 8 bases. The length of the CDR3 is 16 residues. Germline V gives CDR1 SGHRS, CDR2 YFSETQ. With 4 bases clipped from V and 4 bases from J, the junction kept 11 bases outside the gene matches. The CDR3 DNA sequence: TGCGCCAGCAGCCGATGGACTACTAGCGGTGCAGATACGCAGTATTTT. It codes for CASSRWTTSGADTQYF.

This rearrangement joins TRBV9 to TRBJ2-7, with 7 bases aligning to TRBD2. Trimming at V came to 1 base and at J to 4 bases, leaving 5 bases not matched to a gene. CDR1 and CDR2 from the germline V gene are SGDLS and YYNGEE. The CDR3 runs 14 residues. CDR3 nucleotide sequence: TGTGCCAGCAGCGTAATGGACGGGGGGTACGAGCAGTACTTC. Amino acids: CASSVMDGGYEQYF. Variable domain in full (rest from reference TRBV9 and TRBJ2-7): DSGVTQTPKHLITATGQRVTLRCSPRSGDLSVYWYQQSLDQGLQFLIQYYNGEERAKGNILERFSAQQFPDLHSELNLSSLELGDSALYFCASSVMDGGYEQYFGPGTRLTVT.

This clonotype has only a few counts. This chain links TRBV29-1 with TRBJ1-2; tentatively, D is TRBD1 (5 bases). Trimming took off 0 bases at V and 4 bases at J, with 15 bases between the two ends. The germline V gene encodes CDR1 SQVTM and CDR2 ANQGSEA. The CDR3 length is 15 residues. The CDR3 bases are TGCAGCGTTGAAGAAGGGACCTTACCCACCTATGGCTACACCTTC. As protein: CSVEEGTLPTYGYTF.

This clonotype occurred a few times. The chain employs TRBV10-3 and TRBJ2-1; 8 bases agree with TRBD2. This CDR3 comprises 14 residues. CDR1 ENHRY and CDR2 SYGVKD come from the germline V gene. Losses at the gene ends were 4 bases for V and 9 bases for J; bases not matched to a gene: 8. The CDR3 sequence is CAISGGLGGFEQFF. The CDR3 coding sequence is TGTGCCATCAGTGGGGGACTAGGAGGGTTTGAGCAGTTCTTC.

In its sample, this clonotype was seen many times. This chain joins TRBV12-3 or TRBV12-4 and TRBJ2-5, with 8 bases matching TRBD1. This CDR3 has 14 residues. V dropped 4 bases and J dropped 7; count of bases not matched to a gene: 8. CDR3: CASSSLDRDGTQYF. CDR3 in DNA: TGTGCCAGCAGTTCCTTGGACAGGGACGGGACCCAGTACTTC.

This clonotype was seen a few times. The rearrangement uses TRBV20-1 and TRBJ1-5; weak D call: TRBD1 (5 bases). Trimming cost V 3 bases and J 1 base, with 22 bases left between them. Per germline, CDR1 DFQATT and CDR2 SNEGSKA (reference sequence). This CDR3 comprises 18 residues. In nucleotides, the CDR3 is TGCAGTGCTAGGAAGGCAGGCGGGACCTTGGGGAGCAATCAGCCCCAGCATTTT. Its translation: CSARKAGGTLGSNQPQHF.

The chain carries TRBV12-3 or TRBV12-4 and TRBJ2-1, with D unresolved. The CDR3 has 14 residues. V lost 4 bases, J lost 6 bases, and 13 bases lay in between. The chain's CDR3 is CASSSSGVSNEQFF. CDR3 nucleotides: TGTGCCAGCAGTTCCAGTGGTGTGTCCAATGAGCAGTTCTTC.

The CDR3 DNA reads as TGCAGCGTTTTACAGGGGGTAGGAACTGAAGCTTTCTTT. It codes for CSVLQGVGTEAFF. The genes are TRBV29-1 and TRBJ1-1; 8 positions agree with TRBD1. J gave up 5 bases and V 5 bases, and 7 bases lay outside the gene matches. Germline V gives CDR1 SQVTM, CDR2 ANQGSEA. This CDR3 is built from 13 residues.

This clonotype appeared many times. The J gene is TRBJ1-2, the V gene TRBV10-3; 9 bases are shared with TRBD1. Losses at the gene ends were 0 bases for V and 6 bases for J; bases not matched to a gene: 11. The CDR3 runs to 17 residues. Germline V gives CDR1 ENHRY, CDR2 SYGVKD. The CDR3 bases are TGTGCCATCAGTGAGTCGGCTAGGACAGGGGCAATACATGGCTACACCTTC. Residues: CAISESARTGAIHGYTF.

This clonotype was counted many times. The genes are TRBV7-9 and TRBJ2-1; 15 positions agree with TRBD2. Per germline, CDR1 SEHNR and CDR2 FQNEAQ (reference sequence). The CDR3 runs 13 residues. Unmatched junction bases numbered 0, after V lost 8 bases and J lost 7 bases. The CDR3 here is CASGTSGRNEQFF. As DNA, the CDR3 is TGTGCCAGCGGGACTAGCGGGAGGAATGAGCAGTTCTTC.

The CDR3 DNA sequence: TGTGCCAGCAGCCCCAATCAGAAAGCGGGGGGTCGTGAGCAGTTCTTC. Translated, it gives CASSPNQKAGGREQFF. This chain uses TRBV16 with TRBJ2-1; TRBD2 matches at 9 bases. Germline V gene data show CDR1 as KGHSY and CDR2 as FQNENV. The CDR3 extends over 16 amino acids. The V segment lost 4 bases and the J segment 9 bases; nucleotides outside the gene matches: 13.

A few counts support this clonotype. This chain uses TRBV3-1 with TRBJ2-2; 10 bases map to TRBD2. J was trimmed by 2 bases and V by 4 bases; bases with no gene match: 4. The CDR3 covers 16 residues. Germline values: CDR1 LGHDT, CDR2 YNNKEL (reference sequence). The CDR3 nucleotides are TGTGCCAGCAGCCTATGGACTAGCGGAAACACCGGGGAGCTGTTTTTT. This sequence encodes CASSLWTSGNTGELFF.

This clonotype was seen only a few times. V gene TRBV3-1 combines with J gene TRBJ1-3; no clear D. The V and J ends lost 1 base and 2 bases respectively, with 12 bases between them. The CDR3 is 16 residues long. Germline lookup yields CDR1 LGHDT and CDR2 YNNKEL (reference sequence). As DNA, the CDR3 is TGTGCCAGCAGCCAAGGGACCGCTAGCCCTGGAAACACCATATATTTT. Translation: CASSQGTASPGNTIYF.